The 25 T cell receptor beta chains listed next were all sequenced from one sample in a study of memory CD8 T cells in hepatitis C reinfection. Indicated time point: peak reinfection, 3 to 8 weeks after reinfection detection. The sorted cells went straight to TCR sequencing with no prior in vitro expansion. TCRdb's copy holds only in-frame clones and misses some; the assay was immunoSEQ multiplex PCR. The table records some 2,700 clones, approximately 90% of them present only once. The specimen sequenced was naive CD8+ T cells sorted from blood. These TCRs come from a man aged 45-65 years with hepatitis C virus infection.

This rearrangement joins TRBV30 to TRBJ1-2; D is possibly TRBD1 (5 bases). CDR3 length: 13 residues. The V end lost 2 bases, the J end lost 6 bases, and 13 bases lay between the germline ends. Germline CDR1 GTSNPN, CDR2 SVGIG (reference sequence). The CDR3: CAWSWGTVDGYTF. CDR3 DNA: TGTGCCTGGAGTTGGGGCACGGTGGATGGCTACACCTTC.

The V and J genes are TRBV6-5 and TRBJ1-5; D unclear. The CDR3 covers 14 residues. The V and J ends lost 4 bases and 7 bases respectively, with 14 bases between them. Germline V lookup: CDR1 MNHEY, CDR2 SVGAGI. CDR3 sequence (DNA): TGTGCCAGCAGTTTCGGGTCCGGTGGGCAGCCCCAGCATTTT. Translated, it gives CASSFGSGGQPQHF.

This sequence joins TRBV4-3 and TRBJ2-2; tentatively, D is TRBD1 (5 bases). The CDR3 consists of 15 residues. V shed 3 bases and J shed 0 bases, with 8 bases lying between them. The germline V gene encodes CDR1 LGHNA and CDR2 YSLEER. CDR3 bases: TGCGCCAGCAGCCATTCAGGGACGAACACCGGGGAGCTGTTTTTT. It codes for CASSHSGTNTGELFF.

The CDR3 spells CASSLRGTPRSSAEAFF. The CDR3 bases are TGTGCCAGCAGCTTAAGGGGGACCCCAAGGTCGAGCGCTGAAGCTTTCTTT. The rearrangement links TRBV7-9 to TRBJ1-1; weak D call: TRBD1 (6 bases). The CDR3 contains 17 residues. Trimming pared 2 bases from V and 6 bases from J, leaving 22 bases between. Germline V lookup: CDR1 SEHNR, CDR2 FQNEAQ (reference sequence).

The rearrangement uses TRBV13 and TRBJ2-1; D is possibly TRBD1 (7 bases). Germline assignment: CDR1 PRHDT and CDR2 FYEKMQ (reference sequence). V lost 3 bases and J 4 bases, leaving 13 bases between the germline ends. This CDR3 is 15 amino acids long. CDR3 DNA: TGTGCCAGCAGCTTCCGGGGGACAGCATACAATGAGCAGTTCTTC. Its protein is CASSFRGTAYNEQFF.

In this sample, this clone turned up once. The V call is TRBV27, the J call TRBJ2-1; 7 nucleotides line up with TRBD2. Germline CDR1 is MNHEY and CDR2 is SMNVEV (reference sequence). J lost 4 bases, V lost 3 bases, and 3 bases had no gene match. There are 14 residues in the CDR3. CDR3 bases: TGTGCCAGCAGTTTTGGCGGGAGATACAATGAGCAGTTCTTC. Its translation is CASSFGGRYNEQFF.

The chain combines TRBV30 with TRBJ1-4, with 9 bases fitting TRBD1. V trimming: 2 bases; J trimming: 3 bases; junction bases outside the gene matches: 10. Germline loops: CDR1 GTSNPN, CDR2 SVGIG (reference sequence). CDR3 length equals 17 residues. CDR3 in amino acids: CAWSLTGGAESNEKLFF. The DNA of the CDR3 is TGTGCCTGGAGTCTTACAGGGGGCGCGGAGTCTAATGAAAAACTGTTTTTT.

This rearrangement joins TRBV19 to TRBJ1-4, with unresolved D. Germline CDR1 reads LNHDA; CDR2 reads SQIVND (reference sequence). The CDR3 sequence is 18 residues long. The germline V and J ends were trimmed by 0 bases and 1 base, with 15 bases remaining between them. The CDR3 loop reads CASSIDPLYLETNEKLFF. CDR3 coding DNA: TGTGCCAGTAGTATAGATCCCCTCTACCTCGAAACTAATGAAAAACTGTTTTTT.

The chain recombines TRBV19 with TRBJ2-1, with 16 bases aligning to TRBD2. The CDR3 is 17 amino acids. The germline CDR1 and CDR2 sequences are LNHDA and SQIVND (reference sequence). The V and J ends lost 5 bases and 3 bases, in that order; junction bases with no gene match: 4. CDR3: CASSVGLAGGLYNEQFF. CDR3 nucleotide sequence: TGTGCCAGTAGTGTGGGACTAGCGGGAGGGCTCTACAATGAGCAGTTCTTC.

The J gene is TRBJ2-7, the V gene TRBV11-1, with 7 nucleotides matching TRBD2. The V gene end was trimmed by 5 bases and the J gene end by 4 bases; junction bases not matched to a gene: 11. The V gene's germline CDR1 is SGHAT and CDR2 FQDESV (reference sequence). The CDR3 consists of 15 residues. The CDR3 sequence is CASSPGSGMGYEQYF. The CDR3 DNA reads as TGTGCCAGCAGCCCAGGAAGCGGGATGGGGTACGAGCAGTACTTC.

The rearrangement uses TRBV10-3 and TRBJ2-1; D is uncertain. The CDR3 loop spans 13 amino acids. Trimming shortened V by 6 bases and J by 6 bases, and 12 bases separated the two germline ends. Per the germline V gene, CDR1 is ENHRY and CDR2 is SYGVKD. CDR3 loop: CAISPTPRNEQFF. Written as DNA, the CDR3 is TGTGCCATCAGCCCGACTCCGCGCAATGAGCAGTTCTTC.

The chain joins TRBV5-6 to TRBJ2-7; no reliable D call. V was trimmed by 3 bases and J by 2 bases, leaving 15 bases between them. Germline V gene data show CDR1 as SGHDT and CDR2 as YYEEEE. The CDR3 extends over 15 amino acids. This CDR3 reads CASSSTPGSPYEQYF. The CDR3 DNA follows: TGTGCCAGCAGCTCCACCCCCGGGTCCCCCTACGAGCAGTACTTC.

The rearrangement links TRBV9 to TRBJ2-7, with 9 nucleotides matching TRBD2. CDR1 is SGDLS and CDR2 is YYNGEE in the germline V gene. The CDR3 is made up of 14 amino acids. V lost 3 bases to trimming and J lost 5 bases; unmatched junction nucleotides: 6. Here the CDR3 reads CASSGSGRGDEQYF. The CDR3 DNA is TGTGCCAGCAGCGGTAGCGGGAGAGGCGACGAGCAGTACTTC.

The CDR3 spells CASSFGLAGSYEQYF. The CDR3 region has the DNA TGTGCCAGCAGCTTTGGACTAGCGGGCTCCTACGAGCAGTACTTC. The rearrangement uses TRBV11-2 and TRBJ2-7; 11 positions match TRBD2. V lost 3 bases and J lost 0; bases outside the gene matches: 1. The CDR3 is 15 residues long. CDR1 and CDR2 from the germline V gene are SGHAT and FQNNGV.

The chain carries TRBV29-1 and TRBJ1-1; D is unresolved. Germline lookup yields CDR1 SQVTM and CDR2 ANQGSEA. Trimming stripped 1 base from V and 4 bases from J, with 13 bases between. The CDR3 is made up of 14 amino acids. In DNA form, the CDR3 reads TGCAGCGTTGAAGGGCTAGAGGGTTTCACTGAAGCTTTCTTT. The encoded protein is CSVEGLEGFTEAFF.

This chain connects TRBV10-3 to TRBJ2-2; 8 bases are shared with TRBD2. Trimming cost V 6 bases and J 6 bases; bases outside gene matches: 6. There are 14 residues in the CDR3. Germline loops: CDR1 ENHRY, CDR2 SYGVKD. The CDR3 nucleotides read TGTGCCATCAGAGCGCTAGCGGGTGCCGGGGAGCTGTTTTTT. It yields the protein CAIRALAGAGELFF.

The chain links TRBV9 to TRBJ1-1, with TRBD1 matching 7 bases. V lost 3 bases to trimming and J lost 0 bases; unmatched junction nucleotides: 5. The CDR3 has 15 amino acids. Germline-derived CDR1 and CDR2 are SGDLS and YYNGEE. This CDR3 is CASSGGGGVNTEAFF. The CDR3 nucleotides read TGTGCCAGCAGCGGAGGGGGCGGAGTGAACACTGAAGCTTTCTTT.

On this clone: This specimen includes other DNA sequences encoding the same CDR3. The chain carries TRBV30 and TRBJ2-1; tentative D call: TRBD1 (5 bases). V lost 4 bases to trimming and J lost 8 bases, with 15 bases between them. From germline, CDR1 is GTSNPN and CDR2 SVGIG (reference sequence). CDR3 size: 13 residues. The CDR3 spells CAWTAGLGYEQFF. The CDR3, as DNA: TGTGCCTGGACCGCAGGGCTAGGGTATGAGCAGTTCTTC.

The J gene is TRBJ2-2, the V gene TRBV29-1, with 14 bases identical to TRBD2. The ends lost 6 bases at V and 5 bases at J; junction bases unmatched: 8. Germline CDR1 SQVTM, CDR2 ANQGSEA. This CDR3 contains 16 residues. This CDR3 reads CSVRGLAGVGTGELFF. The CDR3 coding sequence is TGCAGCGTGCGGGGACTAGCGGGAGTAGGTACCGGGGAGCTGTTTTTT.

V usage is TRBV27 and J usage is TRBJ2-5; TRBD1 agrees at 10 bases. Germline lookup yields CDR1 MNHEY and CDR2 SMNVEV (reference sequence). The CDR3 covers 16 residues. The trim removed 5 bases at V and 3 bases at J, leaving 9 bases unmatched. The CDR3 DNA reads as TGTGCCAGCAGTCCCGGGTTCGGGACAGGGGAAGAGACCCAGTACTTC. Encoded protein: CASSPGFGTGEETQYF.

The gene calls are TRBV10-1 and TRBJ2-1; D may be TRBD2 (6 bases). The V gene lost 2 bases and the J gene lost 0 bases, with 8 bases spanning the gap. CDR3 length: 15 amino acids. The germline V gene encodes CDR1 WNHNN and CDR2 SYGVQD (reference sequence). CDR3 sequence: CASSEDGSSYNEQFF. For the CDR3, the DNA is TGCGCCAGCAGTGAGGACGGGAGCTCCTACAATGAGCAGTTCTTC.

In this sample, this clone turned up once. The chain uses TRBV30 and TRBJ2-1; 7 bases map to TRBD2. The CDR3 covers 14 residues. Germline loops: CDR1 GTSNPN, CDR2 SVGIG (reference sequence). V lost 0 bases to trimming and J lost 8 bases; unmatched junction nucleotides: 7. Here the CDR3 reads CAWSVGGGGDEQFF. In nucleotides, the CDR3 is TGTGCCTGGAGTGTCGGCGGGGGAGGAGATGAGCAGTTCTTC.

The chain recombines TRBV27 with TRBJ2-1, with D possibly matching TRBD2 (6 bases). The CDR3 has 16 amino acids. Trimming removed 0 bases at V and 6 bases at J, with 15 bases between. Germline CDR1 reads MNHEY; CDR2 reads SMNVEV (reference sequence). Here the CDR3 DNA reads TGTGCCAGCAGTTTATCCCTCGGGAGTAGGTTCAATGAGCAGTTCTTC. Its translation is CASSLSLGSRFNEQFF.

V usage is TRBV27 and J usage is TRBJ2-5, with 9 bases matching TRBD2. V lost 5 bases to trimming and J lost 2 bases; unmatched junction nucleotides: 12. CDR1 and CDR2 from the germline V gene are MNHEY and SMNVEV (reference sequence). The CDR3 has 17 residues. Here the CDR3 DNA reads TGTGCCAGCAGTCTAACCGTAGCGGGAGTGGGGCAAGAGACCCAGTACTTC. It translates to CASSLTVAGVGQETQYF.

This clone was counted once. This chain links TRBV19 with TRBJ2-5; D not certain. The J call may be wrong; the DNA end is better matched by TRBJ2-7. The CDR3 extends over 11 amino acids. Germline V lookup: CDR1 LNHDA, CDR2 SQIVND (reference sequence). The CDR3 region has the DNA TGTGCCAGTAGTACAGGAAACGAGCAGTACTTC. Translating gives CASSTGNEQYF.